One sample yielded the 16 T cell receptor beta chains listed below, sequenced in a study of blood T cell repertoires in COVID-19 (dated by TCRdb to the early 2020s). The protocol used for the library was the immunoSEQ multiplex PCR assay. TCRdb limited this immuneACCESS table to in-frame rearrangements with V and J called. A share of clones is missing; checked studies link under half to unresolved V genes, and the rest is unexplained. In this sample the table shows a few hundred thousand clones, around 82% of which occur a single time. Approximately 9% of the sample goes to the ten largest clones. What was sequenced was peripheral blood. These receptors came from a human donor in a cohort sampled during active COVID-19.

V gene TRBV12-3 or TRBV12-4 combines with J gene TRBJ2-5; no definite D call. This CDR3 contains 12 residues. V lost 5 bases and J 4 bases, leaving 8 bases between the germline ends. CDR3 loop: CASSPQRETQYF. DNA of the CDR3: TGTGCCAGCAGTCCCCAGCGAGAGACCCAGTACTTC.

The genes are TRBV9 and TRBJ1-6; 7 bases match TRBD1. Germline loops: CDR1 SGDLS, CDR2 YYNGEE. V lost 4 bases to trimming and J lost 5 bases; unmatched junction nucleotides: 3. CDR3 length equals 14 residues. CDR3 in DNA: TGTGCCAGCAGCTTTACAGGGGATAATTCACCCCTCCACTTT. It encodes CASSFTGDNSPLHF.

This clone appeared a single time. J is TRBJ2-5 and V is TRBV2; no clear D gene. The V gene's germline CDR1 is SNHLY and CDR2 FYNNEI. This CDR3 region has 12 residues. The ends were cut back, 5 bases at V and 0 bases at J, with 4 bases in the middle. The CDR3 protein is CASSTNQETQYF. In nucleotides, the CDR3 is TGTGCCAGCAGTACTAACCAAGAGACCCAGTACTTC.

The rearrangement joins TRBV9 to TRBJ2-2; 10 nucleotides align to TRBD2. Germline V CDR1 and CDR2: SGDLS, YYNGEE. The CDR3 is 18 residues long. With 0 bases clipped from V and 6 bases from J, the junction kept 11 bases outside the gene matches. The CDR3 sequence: CASSVEPSGSPRAGELFF. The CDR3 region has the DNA TGTGCCAGCAGCGTAGAACCTAGCGGGAGCCCCAGAGCCGGGGAGCTGTTTTTT.

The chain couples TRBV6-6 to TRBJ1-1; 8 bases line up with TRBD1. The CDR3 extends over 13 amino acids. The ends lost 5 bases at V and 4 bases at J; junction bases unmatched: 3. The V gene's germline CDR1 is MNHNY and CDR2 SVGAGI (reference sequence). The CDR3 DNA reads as TGTGCCAGCAGTAAAACAGGGGGCACTGAAGCTTTCTTT. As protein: CASSKTGGTEAFF.

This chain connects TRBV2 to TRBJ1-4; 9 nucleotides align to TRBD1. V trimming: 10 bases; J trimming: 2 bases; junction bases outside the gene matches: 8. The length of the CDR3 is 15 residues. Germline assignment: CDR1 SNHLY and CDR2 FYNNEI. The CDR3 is CATPGQGGTNEKLFF. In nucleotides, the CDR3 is TGTGCCACCCCGGGACAGGGCGGGACTAATGAAAAACTGTTTTTT.

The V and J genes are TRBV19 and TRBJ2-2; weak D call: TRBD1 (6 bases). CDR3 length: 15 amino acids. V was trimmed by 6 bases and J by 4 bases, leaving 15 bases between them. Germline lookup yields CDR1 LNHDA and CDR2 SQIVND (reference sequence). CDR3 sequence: CASSHTGIGTGELFF. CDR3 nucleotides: TGTGCCAGTAGCCACACAGGGATCGGCACCGGGGAGCTGTTTTTT.

The CDR3 DNA is TGTGCCAGCAGCTTCACGAGTTACACTGAAGCTTTCTTT. As protein: CASSFTSYTEAFF. The chain couples TRBV11-2 to TRBJ1-1; D gene unclear. The V gene lost 3 bases and the J gene lost 3 bases, with 8 bases spanning the gap. Germline loops: CDR1 SGHAT, CDR2 FQNNGV. The CDR3 totals 13 residues.

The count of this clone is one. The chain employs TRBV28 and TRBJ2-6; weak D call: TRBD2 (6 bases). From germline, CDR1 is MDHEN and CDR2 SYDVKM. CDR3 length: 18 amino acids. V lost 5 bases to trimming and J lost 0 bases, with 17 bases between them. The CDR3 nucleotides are TGTGCCAGCAGTCGCCCCCCCGGAGGGAGCTCTGGGGCCAACGTCCTGACTTTC. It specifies CASSRPPGGSSGANVLTF.

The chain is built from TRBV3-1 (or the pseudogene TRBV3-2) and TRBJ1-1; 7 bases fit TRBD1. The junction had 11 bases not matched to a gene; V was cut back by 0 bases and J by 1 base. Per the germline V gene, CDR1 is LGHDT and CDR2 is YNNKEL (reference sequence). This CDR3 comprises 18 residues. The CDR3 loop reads CASSQDRQGHGSNTEAFF. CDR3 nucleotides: TGTGCCAGCAGCCAAGACAGACAGGGTCATGGGTCGAACACTGAAGCTTTCTTT.

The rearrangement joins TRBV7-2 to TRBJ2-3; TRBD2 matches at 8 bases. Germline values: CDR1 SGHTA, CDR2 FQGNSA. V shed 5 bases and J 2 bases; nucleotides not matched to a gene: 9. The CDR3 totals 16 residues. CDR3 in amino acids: CASSMRTSFPTDTQYF. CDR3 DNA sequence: TGTGCCAGCAGCATGAGGACTAGCTTTCCCACAGATACGCAGTATTTT.

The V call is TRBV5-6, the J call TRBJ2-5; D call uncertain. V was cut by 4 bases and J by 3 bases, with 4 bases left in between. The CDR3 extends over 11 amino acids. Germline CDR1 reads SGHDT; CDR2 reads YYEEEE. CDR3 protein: CASSREETQYF. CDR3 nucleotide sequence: TGTGCCAGCAGCCGCGAAGAGACCCAGTACTTC.

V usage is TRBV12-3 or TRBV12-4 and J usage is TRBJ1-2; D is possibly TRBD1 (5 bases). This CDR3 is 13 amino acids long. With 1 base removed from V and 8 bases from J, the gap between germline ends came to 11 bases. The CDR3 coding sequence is TGTGCCAGCAGTTTAGATATCAGGGAAGGCTACACCTTC. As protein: CASSLDIREGYTF.

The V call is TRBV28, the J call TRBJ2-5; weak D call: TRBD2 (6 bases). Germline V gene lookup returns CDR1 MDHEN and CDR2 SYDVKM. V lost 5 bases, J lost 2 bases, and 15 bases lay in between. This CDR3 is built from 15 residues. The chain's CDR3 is CASSPRGNGQETQYF. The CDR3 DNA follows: TGTGCCAGCAGTCCACGGGGGAACGGGCAAGAGACCCAGTACTTC.

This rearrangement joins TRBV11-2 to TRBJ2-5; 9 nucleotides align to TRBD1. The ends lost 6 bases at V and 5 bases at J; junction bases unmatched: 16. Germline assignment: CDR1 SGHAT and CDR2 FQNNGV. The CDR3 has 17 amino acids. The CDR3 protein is CASRRTAYRGLLETQYF. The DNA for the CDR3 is TGTGCCAGCAGACGCACCGCCTACAGGGGGCTCTTGGAGACCCAGTACTTC.

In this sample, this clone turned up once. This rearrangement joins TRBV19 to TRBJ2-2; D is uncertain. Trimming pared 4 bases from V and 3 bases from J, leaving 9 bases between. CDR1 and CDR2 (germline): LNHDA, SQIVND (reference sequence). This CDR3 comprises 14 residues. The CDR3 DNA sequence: TGTGCCAGTAGTAGAAACTCATACACCGGGGAGCTGTTTTTT. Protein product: CASSRNSYTGELFF.